This T cell receptor (beta chain) emerged from a study of vaccination and CD4 T cells after COVID-19 (dated by TCRdb to between 2020 and 2023). Study-wide context: Convalescent patients had a positive SARS-CoV-2 result on nasal swab PCR, and of these patients, some 10 had mild disease and one had severe disease. The spike-specific CD4+ TCR repertoire was compared before and after mRNA vaccination in approximately 9 COVID-19 convalescent patients and several infection-naive healthy vaccine recipients. Post-COVID blood samples from convalescent patients were collected a median of about 110 days after diagnosis, with a range of 35 to 161 days. As controls, cultures received a CEFX viral epitope pool (the positive control), an HIV-1 Nef peptide pool (the negative control), or no peptide at all. Two doses of either the Pfizer-BioNTech BNT162b2 vaccine (n=8) or the Moderna mRNA-1273 vaccine (n=2) were administered to participants. Six males and four females were included in the convalescent cohort, with two Hispanic individuals, seven Caucasians, two Asians and one multiracial person represented. The cultures were stimulated with overlapping spike peptide pools from SARS-CoV-2 and from the common cold coronaviruses HCoV-NL63, HCoV-OC43 and HCoV-229E. Post-vaccine blood samples were collected a median of approximately 77 days after the second vaccine dose, ranging from roughly 13 to 250 days. Study-wide findings and limitations: In convalescent patients, a median about 84% of post-vaccine SARS-CoV-2-reactive clones were detected only after vaccination, and vaccine-specific priming was suggested by this finding. The number of convalescent patients in the study was relatively small, and the study did not examine early timepoints following natural infection. The median number of SARS-CoV-2-reactive clonotypes rose from fewer than 25 after infection to 38 after vaccination, but the change was not significant. Of the vaccine-specific clones in convalescent patients, 304 of 307, or nearly all, reacted only to SARS-CoV-2 spike and did not cross-react with common cold coronaviruses.

To prepare the library, PCR was applied. DNA from cultured CD4+ T cells underwent TCR sequencing with the Oncomine TCR Beta short-read assay at the Johns Hopkins FTIC core. The QIAamp micro DNA kit was used to extract genomic DNA from the cultured CD4+ T cells. The Oncomine TCR Beta libraries from cultured CD4+ T cells were pooled using unique dual indexes and then sequenced on an Illumina iSeq 100. The paper's processing steps were these. Non-productive sequences were removed, and CDR3s not starting with C, not ending with F or W, or shorter than 7 amino acids were discarded. The MANAFEST web application identified antigen-specific clonotypes by comparing peptide-stimulated wells against reference wells and other culture wells. For a clone to be called positive, the clone needed an FDR below 0.05, an odds ratio above 5, and a productive frequency above 0.1% in at least two of three replicate wells. A clonotype was classed as cross-reactive if the clonotype showed significant expansion both in SARS-CoV-2 spike wells and in at least one common cold coronavirus spike condition. Levenshtein distances (stringdist) and unrooted phylogenetic trees (ape) in R version 3.6.1 were used to assess CDR3 homology. The public reads were quality trimmed at Q25 with fastp and then assembled into clones with MiXCR by TCRdb, keeping productive beta chains. Merged by CDR3 protein, the rows form single entries marked with the most common genes and DNA. TCRdb's processing, not the authors', yielded these V and J calls. The sample includes 21,000 or so distinct CDR3 sequences, with around 50% observed a single time. The top ten clones comprise approximately 6% of the sample.

Spanning cysteine to phenylalanine, the CDR3 consists of 14 amino acids. Only the CDR3 part of the read is kept: 42 bases, read in frame from the first base. From a lookup of the germline V gene, CDR1 and CDR2 are SGHTA and FQGNSA. The sample's treatment or condition, from its label and the paper: approximately nine-day PBMC culture with coronavirus spike peptide pools or control peptides (ViraFEST assay). The ViraFEST assay was used in the study, in which antigen-specific T cells were expanded with peptide pools and expanded clonotypes were subsequently identified by TCR sequencing. The convalescent patients' positive SARS-CoV-2 PCR tests were from March to December 2020, which was before the Alpha, Beta and Delta variants emerged in the United States. Around 2 million PBMCs per well were cultured in IMDM with roughly 5% human AB serum and around 10 IU/ml IL-2, plus 10 ug/ml peptide pools. Half of the culture medium was replaced with fresh IL-2-containing medium on days 3 and 7. CD4+ T cells were isolated after about nine days of culture through negative selection using the EasySep CD4+ T cell isolation kit. PBMCs were separated from whole blood using Ficoll-Paque Plus gradient centrifugation and then either used fresh or cryopreserved at -140C. Culture conditions were generally each tested in triplicate wells.

This clonotype was detected only a few times. Its antigen is not yet known. No base quality information exists; no much larger clone differs at one position. The V and J genes are TRBV7-2 and TRBJ2-1, with TRBD2 identical over 7 junction bases. TRBJ2-7 matches the DNA end more closely, so the J call is doubtful. The clonotype originates from a human donor who had recovered from COVID-19. The sample was CD4+ T cells from blood, cultured in vitro. The CDR3 protein: CASSLLGGDHEQYF. The nucleotide sequence is given as TGTGCCAGCAGCCTGCTGGGAGGGGACCACGAGCAGTACTTC.